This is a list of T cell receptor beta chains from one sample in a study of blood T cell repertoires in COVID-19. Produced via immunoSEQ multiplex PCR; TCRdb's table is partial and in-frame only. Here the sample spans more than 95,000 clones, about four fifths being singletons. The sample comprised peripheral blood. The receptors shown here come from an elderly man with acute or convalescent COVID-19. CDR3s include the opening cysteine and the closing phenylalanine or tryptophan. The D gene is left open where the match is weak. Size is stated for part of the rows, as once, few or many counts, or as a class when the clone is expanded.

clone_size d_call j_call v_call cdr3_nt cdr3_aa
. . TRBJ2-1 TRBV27 TGTGCCAGCAGTTTCCCTGGCCATGAGCAGTTCTTC CASSFPGHEQFF
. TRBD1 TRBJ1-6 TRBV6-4 TGTGCCAGCAGTGCGGGACAGGGGGCAAATTCACCCCTCCACTTT CASSAGQGANSPLHF
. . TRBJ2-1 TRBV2 TGTGCCAGCAGTGCCGGACAGTCCTACAGTGAGCAGTTCTTC CASSAGQSYSEQFF
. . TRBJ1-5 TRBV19 TGTGCCAGTACCTCGCGGGCAGGGAGGAACCAGCCCCAGCATTTT CASTSRAGRNQPQHF
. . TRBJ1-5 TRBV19 TGTGCCAGTAGTGGACAGCACCCGAATCAGCCCCAGCATTTT CASSGQHPNQPQHF
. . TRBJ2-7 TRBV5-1 TGCGCCAGCAGCTTGGCCAGGGAATCCTACGAGCAGTACTTC CASSLARESYEQYF
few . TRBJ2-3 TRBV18 TGTGCCAGCTCCACGGTTCAAGATACGCAGTATTTT CASSTVQDTQYF
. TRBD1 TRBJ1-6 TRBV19 TGTGCCAGTAGTGACCGGGACAGTTCAACTTCACCCCTCCACTTT CASSDRDSSTSPLHF
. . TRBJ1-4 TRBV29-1 TGCAGCGTTGAAGATTCCCGACCAGGTGAAAAACTGTTTTTT CSVEDSRPGEKLFF
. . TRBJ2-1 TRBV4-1 TGCGCCAGCAGCCCCCAGGCGGGAAGAAATGAGCAGTTCTTC CASSPQAGRNEQFF
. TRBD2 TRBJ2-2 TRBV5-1 TGCGCCAGCAGCTTCCCCCCACTAACCAGCGGGGGCACCGGGGAGCTGTTTTTT CASSFPPLTSGGTGELFF
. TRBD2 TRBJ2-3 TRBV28 TGTGCCAGCAGTTTATCGGGACTAGCGGGAGGGCCCCGCACAGATACGCAGTATTTT CASSLSGLAGGPRTDTQYF
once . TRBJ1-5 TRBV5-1 TGCGCCAGCAGCTTGACAGGGAAAGATCAGCCCCAGCATTTT CASSLTGKDQPQHF
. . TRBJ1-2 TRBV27 TGTGCCAGCAGTTTCCGGTCTAACTATGGCTACACCTTC CASSFRSNYGYTF
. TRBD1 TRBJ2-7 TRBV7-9 TGTGCCAGCAGCTTAGGAGGTGCAGGGGGTGACGAGCAGTACTTC CASSLGGAGGDEQYF
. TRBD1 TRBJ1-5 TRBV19 TGTGCCAGTAGTAGCGGAACAGGGGCAAGCAATCAGCCCCAGCATTTT CASSSGTGASNQPQHF
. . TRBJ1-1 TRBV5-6 TGTGCCAGCAGTACGGTGAACACTGAAGCTTTCTTT CASSTVNTEAFF
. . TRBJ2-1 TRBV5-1 TGCGCCAGCAGCTTGGCTCTATTGGGCGGGGTAGATGAGCAGTTCTTC CASSLALLGGVDEQFF
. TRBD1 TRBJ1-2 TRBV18 TGTGCCAGCTCACCACCGACAGGGGCCTATGGCTACACCTTC CASSPPTGAYGYTF
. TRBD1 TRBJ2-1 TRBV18 TGTGCCAGCTCACAGGACAGGGGGCACAATGAGCAGTTCTTC CASSQDRGHNEQFF
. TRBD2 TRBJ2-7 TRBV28 TGTGCCAGCAGTTTATATGATGCGGGTAGCGGGGAGCAGTACTTC CASSLYDAGSGEQYF
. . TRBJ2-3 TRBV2 TGTGCCAGCAGTGCACAGGGCGTGGGCACAGATACGCAGTATTTT CASSAQGVGTDTQYF
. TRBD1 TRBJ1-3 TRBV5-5 TGTGCCAGCAGCTTTACAGGGGCTGGAAACACCATATATTTT CASSFTGAGNTIYF
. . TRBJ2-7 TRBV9 TGTGCCAGCAGCGTAGCTGGAGGGGGCGAGGGTGACGAGCAGTACTTC CASSVAGGGEGDEQYF
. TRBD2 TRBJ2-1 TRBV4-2 TGTGCCAGCAGCCAAGTCTGGACTAGCGGTTACAATGAGCAGTTCTTC CASSQVWTSGYNEQFF
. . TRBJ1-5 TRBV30 TGTGCCTGGAGTGTTGTTCGTAATCAGCCCCAGCATTTT CAWSVVRNQPQHF
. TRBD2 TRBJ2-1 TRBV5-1 TGCGCCAGCAGCTCGCCCGGGACTAGTATCAATGAGCAGTTCTTC CASSSPGTSINEQFF
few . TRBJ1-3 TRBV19 TGTGCCAGTAGCCCTAGTCCTGGAAACACCATATATTTT CASSPSPGNTIYF